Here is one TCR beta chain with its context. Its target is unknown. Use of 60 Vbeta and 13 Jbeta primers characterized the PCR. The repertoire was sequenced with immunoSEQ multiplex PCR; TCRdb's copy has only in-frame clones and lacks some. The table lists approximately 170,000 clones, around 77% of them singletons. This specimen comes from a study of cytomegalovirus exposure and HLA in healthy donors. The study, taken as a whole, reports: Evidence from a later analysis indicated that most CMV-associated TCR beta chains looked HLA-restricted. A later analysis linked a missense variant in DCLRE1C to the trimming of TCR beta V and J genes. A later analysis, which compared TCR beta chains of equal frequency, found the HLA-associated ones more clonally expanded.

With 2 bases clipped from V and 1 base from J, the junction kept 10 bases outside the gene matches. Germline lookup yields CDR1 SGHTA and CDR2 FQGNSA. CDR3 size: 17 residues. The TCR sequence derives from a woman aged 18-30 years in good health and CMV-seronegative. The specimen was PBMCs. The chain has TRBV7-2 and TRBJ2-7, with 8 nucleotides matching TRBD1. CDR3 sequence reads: CASSLRVGQGPSYEQYF. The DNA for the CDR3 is TGTGCCAGCAGCTTACGCGTTGGACAGGGTCCTTCCTACGAGCAGTACTTC.